Below are 31 T cell receptor beta chains sequenced from a single sample in a study of chemoradiotherapy in HPV16-positive cancers. Sequenced by immunoSEQ multiplex PCR; TCRdb stores in-frame clones only, minus some. The sample includes 65,000 to 80,000 clones, almost 90% of them seen just once. This material consisted of blood, taken from a patient who underwent chemoradiotherapy. The receptors were sampled from a human donor with HPV-associated anogenital cancer.

The chain combines TRBV7-3 with TRBJ2-5; D unclear. V was pared by 5 bases and J by 3 bases, with 16 bases between. The CDR3 is 15 amino acids. Germline CDR1 is SGHTA and CDR2 is FQGTGA. CDR3 in amino acids: CASSLNGVREETQYF. For the CDR3, the DNA is TGTGCCAGCAGCCTAAATGGGGTTCGCGAAGAGACCCAGTACTTC.

The CDR3: CASSIWDSSNQPQHF. The CDR3 region has the DNA TGTGCCAGTAGTATATGGGACTCGAGCAATCAGCCCCAGCATTTT. This chain joins TRBV19 and TRBJ1-5; D may be TRBD1 (5 bases). Germline loops: CDR1 LNHDA, CDR2 SQIVND (reference sequence). Trimming cost V 2 bases and J 1 base, with 9 bases left between them. This CDR3 contains 15 residues. Drawing the rest from reference TRBV19 and TRBJ1-5, the complete variable domain is DGGITQSPKYLFRKEGQNVTLSCEQNLNHDAMYWYRQDPGQGLRLIYYSQIVNDFQKGDIAEGYSVSREKKESFPLTVTSAQKNPTAFYLCASSIWDSSNQPQHFGDGTRLSIL.

This sequence joins TRBV7-3 and TRBJ1-1; D is unresolved. Germline V gives CDR1 SGHTA, CDR2 FQGTGA. V shed 2 bases and J shed 11 bases, with 15 bases lying between them. The CDR3 loop spans 13 amino acids. The CDR3 region has the DNA TGTGCCAGCAGCTTAGGACGTGGGGTTGAGGCTTTCTTT. Its translation: CASSLGRGVEAFF.

The chain recombines TRBV6-1 with TRBJ2-5; D ambiguous. Trimming took 6 bases from V and 4 from J, leaving 12 bases between them. This CDR3 spans 13 amino acids. Germline lookup yields CDR1 MNHNS and CDR2 SASEGT. The CDR3 loop is CASSLNGPETQYF. The CDR3 bases are TGTGCCAGCAGCCTTAATGGGCCAGAGACCCAGTACTTC.

The V gene is TRBV4-1, the J gene TRBJ2-5, with 10 bases fitting TRBD1. The tail of the sequence fits TRBJ2-7 better, so the J call may be wrong. Looked up from germline, CDR1 is MGHRA and CDR2 is YSYEKL. The CDR3 spans 16 residues. The CDR3 loop is CASSQWTGGSSYEQYF. The CDR3 DNA reads as TGCGCCAGCAGCCAGTGGACAGGGGGAAGCTCCTACGAGCAGTACTTC.

This chain links TRBV4-2 with TRBJ1-1, with D perhaps matching TRBD1 (5 bases). The length of the CDR3 is 17 residues. Germline lookup yields CDR1 LGHNA and CDR2 YNFKEQ. Trimming cost V 1 base and J 0 bases, with 15 bases left between them. CDR3 in amino acids: CASSQGVREGVNTEAFF. The CDR3 DNA reads as TGTGCCAGCAGCCAAGGAGTCAGGGAAGGAGTGAACACTGAAGCTTTCTTT.

This rearrangement joins TRBV18 to TRBJ2-7; a possible D gene is TRBD1 (5 bases). V lost 3 bases and J lost 1, with 10 bases in between. Germline CDR1 KGHSH, CDR2 LQKENI. The CDR3 is 14 residues long. For the CDR3, the DNA is TGTGCCAGCTCACCGGACGACAGATCCTACGAGCAGTACTTC. This gives the protein CASSPDDRSYEQYF. Looking up the rest from reference TRBV18 and TRBJ2-7 gives the full variable domain: NAGVMQNPRHLVRRRGQEARLRCSPMKGHSHVYWYRQLPEEGLKFMVYLQKENIIDESGMPKERFSAEFPKEGPSILRIQQVVRGDSAAYFCASSPDDRSYEQYFGPGTRLTVT.

The chain links TRBV15 to TRBJ2-7, with D perhaps TRBD1 or TRBD2 (5 bases each). The CDR3 runs 16 residues. V lost 4 bases to trimming and J lost 0 bases, with 16 bases between them. The germline V gene has CDR1 LNHNV and CDR2 YYDKDF (reference sequence). CDR3 sequence (DNA): TGTGCCACCAGCATCGACTCCGGGACGTACTCCTACGAGCAGTACTTC. Translation: CATSIDSGTYSYEQYF.

V is TRBV10-3 and J is TRBJ2-7; possible D gene TRBD2, 5 bases. The germline CDR1 and CDR2 sequences are ENHRY and SYGVKD. Between the trimmed V and J ends, which lost 3 bases and 4 bases, there was a span of 16 bases. The CDR3 runs to 15 residues. The CDR3 DNA is TGTGCCATCAGTGATCCGGGTCGGGGTAGATACGAGCAGTACTTC. Translated, it gives CAISDPGRGRYEQYF.

The chain employs TRBV2 and TRBJ2-7; 8 bases fit TRBD1. With 6 bases clipped from V and 0 bases from J, the junction kept 4 bases outside the gene matches. The CDR3 sequence is 14 residues long. The germline V gene encodes CDR1 SNHLY and CDR2 FYNNEI. The CDR3 DNA reads TGTGCCAGCAGGAAGGACAGGGCCTCCTACGAGCAGTACTTC. Protein product: CASRKDRASYEQYF. Using reference TRBV2 and TRBJ2-7 for the parts outside the CDR3, the full variable domain is EPEVTQTPSHQVTQMGQEVILRCVPISNHLYFYWYRQILGQKVEFLVSFYNNEISEKSEIFDDQFSVERPDGSNFTLKIRSTKLEDSAMYFCASRKDRASYEQYFGPGTRLTVT.

J is TRBJ2-3 and V is TRBV28, with 8 bases identical to TRBD2. The V gene's germline CDR1 is MDHEN and CDR2 SYDVKM. The CDR3 contains 16 residues. The ends lost 5 bases at V and 7 bases at J; junction bases unmatched: 14. DNA for the CDR3: TGTGCCAGCAGTGAGCGGGACCTTAAGCGGGGGAATACGCAGTATTTT. Translating it yields CASSERDLKRGNTQYF. Combining the CDR3 with reference TRBV28 and TRBJ2-3 gives the whole variable domain DVKVTQSSRYLVKRTGEKVFLECVQDMDHENMFWYRQDPGLGLRLIYFSYDVKMKEKGDIPEGYSVSREKKERFSLILESASTNQTSMYLCASSERDLKRGNTQYFGPGTRLTVL.

The chain joins TRBV11-2 to TRBJ2-2; 7 bases are a match to TRBD2. Trimming took 5 bases from V and 1 from J; bases not matched to a gene: 10. The CDR3 is made up of 17 amino acids. Germline lookup yields CDR1 SGHAT and CDR2 FQNNGV. The CDR3 region has the DNA TGTGCCAGCAGCCTCAACAGCGGGGTGTGGAACACCGGGGAGCTGTTTTTT. Translated, it gives CASSLNSGVWNTGELFF.

V is TRBV4-1 and J is TRBJ2-6; 8 bases align to TRBD2. The V gene end was trimmed by 4 bases and the J gene end by 0 bases; junction bases not matched to a gene: 8. Germline CDR1 and CDR2: MGHRA and YSYEKL. The CDR3 is 18 residues long. The CDR3 loop is CASSPIGGGPSGANVLTF. For the CDR3, the DNA is TGCGCCAGCAGCCCCATCGGGGGGGGTCCCTCTGGGGCCAACGTCCTGACTTTC.

The V and J genes are TRBV6-1 and TRBJ1-2, with TRBD1 identical over 8 bases. The CDR3 extends over 13 amino acids. Germline V gene lookup returns CDR1 MNHNS and CDR2 SASEGT. V lost 5 bases, J lost 7 bases, and 6 bases stayed unmatched. CDR3 sequence: CASSPQGVFGYTF. The CDR3 nucleotides are TGTGCCAGCAGTCCACAGGGGGTATTTGGCTACACCTTC.

The gene calls are TRBV7-9 and TRBJ1-1, with a weak D call TRBD1 (5 bases). The CDR3 has 13 amino acids. The V and J ends lost 6 bases and 5 bases respectively, with 13 bases between them. The germline V gene encodes CDR1 SEHNR and CDR2 FQNEAQ (reference sequence). The CDR3 protein is CASRGAGVTEAFF. The DNA of the CDR3 is TGTGCCAGCAGAGGAGCGGGGGTTACTGAAGCTTTCTTT.

The chain links TRBV27 to TRBJ1-5, with D hard to call. CDR3 length: 14 residues. Germline V lookup: CDR1 MNHEY, CDR2 SMNVEV (reference sequence). Trimming stripped 4 bases from V and 6 bases from J, with 13 bases between. This CDR3 reads CASSYRGESQPQHF. CDR3 DNA: TGTGCCAGCAGTTACCGTGGGGAAAGTCAGCCCCAGCATTTT.

This clone is classed as medium-sized. The gene calls are TRBV6-5 and TRBJ2-1; the D is unclear. Germline V gives CDR1 MNHEY, CDR2 SVGAGI. This CDR3 spans 12 amino acids. Trimming cost V 6 bases and J 7 bases, with 10 bases left between them. The CDR3 DNA reads as TGTGCCAGCAGCGCAAATGGTAATGAGCAGTTCTTC. This codes for CASSANGNEQFF.

This rearrangement joins TRBV7-2 to TRBJ2-1, with TRBD1 matching over 9 bases. The V gene end was trimmed by 3 bases and the J gene end by 5 bases; junction bases not matched to a gene: 5. This CDR3 spans 15 amino acids. CDR1 is SGHTA, CDR2 FQGNSA, per germline. CDR3 nucleotides: TGTGCCAGCAGCTTCACAGGGGGCGGCAACAATGAGCAGTTCTTC. This gives the protein CASSFTGGGNNEQFF.

The chain couples TRBV19 to TRBJ1-5; D possibly corresponds to TRBD1 (5 bases). CDR3 length equals 17 residues. Trimming shortened V by 6 bases and J by 2 bases, and 20 bases separated the two germline ends. CDR1 is LNHDA, CDR2 SQIVND, per germline (reference sequence). The chain's CDR3 is CASSPRVVGQGNQPQHF. The CDR3 DNA sequence: TGTGCCAGTAGCCCCCGAGTAGTTGGACAAGGCAATCAGCCCCAGCATTTT.

The V and J genes are TRBV6-1 and TRBJ1-5; 9 nucleotides match TRBD1. CDR1 MNHNS and CDR2 SASEGT come from the germline V gene. There are 15 residues in the CDR3. Unmatched junction bases numbered 9, after V lost 5 bases and J lost 7 bases. The CDR3 protein is CASSPIGQGNQPQHF. The CDR3 DNA reads TGTGCCAGCAGTCCTATCGGACAGGGGAACCAGCCCCAGCATTTT.

This clone was detected a few times. This chain joins TRBV28 and TRBJ1-5; no definite D call. The length of the CDR3 is 18 residues. CDR1 is MDHEN and CDR2 is SYDVKM in the germline V gene. V was clipped by 6 bases and J by 0 bases, with 21 bases between them. CDR3 in amino acids: CASSPTPRYFNSNQPQHF. CDR3 DNA: TGTGCCAGCAGCCCCACACCTCGTTATTTCAATAGCAATCAGCCCCAGCATTTT.

J is TRBJ2-7 and V is TRBV28, with D perhaps given as TRBD1 or TRBD2 (6 bases each). CDR1 is MDHEN and CDR2 is SYDVKM in the germline V gene. With 2 bases removed from V and 4 bases from J, the gap between germline ends came to 15 bases. The length of the CDR3 is 15 residues. The CDR3 loop is CASSLISGARYEQYF. In nucleotides, the CDR3 is TGTGCCAGCAGTTTAATTTCGGGGGCGCGGTACGAGCAGTACTTC.

The genes are TRBV4-1 and TRBJ1-1; no clear D. The germline V gene has CDR1 MGHRA and CDR2 YSYEKL. The V end lost 3 bases, the J end lost 2 bases, and 7 bases lay between the germline ends. The CDR3 is made up of 13 amino acids. The CDR3 sequence is CASSQGPNTEAFF. In DNA, the CDR3 is TGCGCCAGCAGCCAGGGCCCCAACACTGAAGCTTTCTTT.

The V call is TRBV10-2, the J call TRBJ2-1; the D gene is possibly TRBD2 (5 bases). Trimming took off 8 bases at V and 5 bases at J, with 16 bases between the two ends. Per germline, CDR1 WSHSY and CDR2 SAAADI. The CDR3 has 14 residues. This CDR3 reads CASRPVLGNNEQFF. The CDR3 DNA sequence: TGCGCCAGCCGGCCAGTACTAGGAAACAATGAGCAGTTCTTC.

The sample holds one count of this clone. The chain is built from TRBV5-1 and TRBJ1-5; D might be TRBD1 (5 bases). This CDR3 is built from 15 residues. V was pared by 4 bases and J by 3 bases, with 14 bases between. CDR1 is SGHRS, CDR2 YFSETQ, per germline. The CDR3 region has the DNA TGCGCCAGCAGCATAGGGCCAGGGAACAATCAGCCCCAGCATTTT. Its translation: CASSIGPGNNQPQHF.

The V gene is TRBV9, the J gene TRBJ1-4, with D perhaps matching TRBD1 (6 bases). The CDR3 totals 15 residues. Germline lookup yields CDR1 SGDLS and CDR2 YYNGEE. Trimming left V 3 bases short and J 8 bases short, with 17 bases between. The DNA of the CDR3 is TGTGCCAGCAGCGCCCATGCCAGGGGACGAGAAAAACTGTTTTTT. Its protein is CASSAHARGREKLFF.

This clone was recorded a few times. The V gene is TRBV28, the J gene TRBJ2-3; D gene ambiguous. CDR3 length equals 13 residues. The ends were cut back, 6 bases at V and 2 bases at J, with 9 bases in the middle. Per the germline V gene, CDR1 is MDHEN and CDR2 is SYDVKM. The CDR3 coding sequence is TGTGCCAGCAGGCGACTTGCCACAGATACGCAGTATTTT. It yields the protein CASRRLATDTQYF.

This chain uses TRBV11-3 with TRBJ2-2; D is ambiguous. This CDR3 is 16 amino acids long. The germline CDR1 and CDR2 sequences are SGHNT and YENEEA. V lost 7 bases and J 3 bases, leaving 18 bases between the germline ends. The CDR3 nucleotides are TGTGCCAGCACCCCGGGTCGGGTCGCTTACACCGGGGAGCTGTTTTTT. Residues: CASTPGRVAYTGELFF.

This clone was seen only a few times. J is TRBJ2-5 and V is TRBV7-2; 8 nucleotides match TRBD2. The CDR3 totals 19 residues. CDR1 is SGHTA, CDR2 FQGNSA, per germline. Trimming cost V 2 bases and J 1 base; bases outside gene matches: 15. CDR3 DNA sequence: TGTGCCAGCAGCTTACGGCGGGGGACTGCGGGGGGATTCCAAGAGACCCAGTACTTC. Translation gives CASSLRRGTAGGFQETQYF.

J is TRBJ1-2 and V is TRBV11-2, with 7 positions matching TRBD1. The CDR3 runs 15 residues. The germline gives CDR1 SGHAT, CDR2 FQNNGV. V trimming: 5 bases; J trimming: 8 bases; junction bases outside the gene matches: 14. The CDR3 bases are TGTGCCAGCAGCCCCCAAGGGGGCTCGACCACGGGCTACACCTTC. This codes for CASSPQGGSTTGYTF.

Comment on this clone: At one end the junction does not follow the germline gene, possibly because of a read error. The same CDR3 arises from other DNA sequences in this sample as well. Written as DNA, the CDR3 is TGTGCCAGCTCACCTGGTAGCGATCAGCCCCAGCATTTT. Its translation is CASSPGSDQPQHF. The chain couples TRBV18 to TRBJ1-5, with no clear D. This CDR3 comprises 13 residues. Germline CDR1 reads KGHSH; CDR2 reads LQKENI.